The rows below give T cell receptor beta chains drawn from one sample of a study of cytomegalovirus exposure and HLA in healthy donors. This table comes from immunoSEQ multiplex PCR, and its TCRdb copy is limited to in-frame clones, with some not included. The table shows 200,000 to 250,000 clones, with over 75% occurring only once. Material for sequencing was PBMCs. These receptors originate from a man aged 18 to 29 in good health and CMV-seropositive. The CDR3 runs from the conserved cysteine through the conserved F or W. The D gene is left open where the match is weak. Not all rows give a size; the values are once, few, many and, for expanded clones, a class.

14	TRBV6-5	once	TRBD1	TRBJ2-5	TGTGCCAGCAGTTCCGGACAGGCCGAAGAGACCCAGTACTTC	CASSSGQAEETQYF
16	TRBV7-9	-	TRBD2	TRBJ2-3	TGTGCCAGCAGCCCTAGTCGACTAGCGGCCACAGATACGCAGTATTTT	CASSPSRLAATDTQYF
16	TRBV5-1	few	-	TRBJ2-7	TGCGCCAGCAGCTTGGCCGGTCTTGGGGGGAGCGGCGAGCAGTACTTC	CASSLAGLGGSGEQYF
13	TRBV27	-	-	TRBJ2-7	TGTGCCAGCAGTTTCGGCAGATCCTACGAGCAGTACTTC	CASSFGRSYEQYF
15	TRBV11-2	-	TRBD2	TRBJ2-1	TGTGCCAGCAGCTCTAGCGGGTCAGCACACAATGAGCAGTTCTTC	CASSSSGSAHNEQFF
13	TRBV9	-	-	TRBJ2-2	TGTGCCAGCACCCGGGGGTTTGGCGGGGAGCTGTTTTTT	CASTRGFGGELFF
14	TRBV2	-	TRBD1	TRBJ2-2	TGTGCCAGCGGGGGACAGATGAACACCGGGGAGCTGTTTTTT	CASGGQMNTGELFF
13	TRBV6-5	once	-	TRBJ2-7	TGTGCCAGCAGGCGGGAACCCTCCTACGAGCAGTACTTC	CASRREPSYEQYF
14	TRBV5-1	-	-	TRBJ2-1	TGCGCCAGCAGCTTGAAATCAGCCTACAATGAGCAGTTCTTC	CASSLKSAYNEQFF
13	TRBV5-1	once	-	TRBJ2-7	TGCGCCAGCAGCTTGAGTGAGGGCTACGAGCAGTACTTC	CASSLSEGYEQYF
12	TRBV28	-	-	TRBJ2-1	TGTGCCAGCGGCTCAGCCTACAATGAGCAGTTCTTC	CASGSAYNEQFF
13	TRBV13	-	-	TRBJ2-7	TGTGCCAGCAGCTTAGGGGGCATCTACGAGCAGTACTTC	CASSLGGIYEQYF
14	TRBV4-1	-	-	TRBJ1-1	TGCGCCAGCAGCCAATCCGGGGACTTCACTGAAGCTTTCTTT	CASSQSGDFTEAFF
14	TRBV6-5	-	TRBD1	TRBJ1-4	TGTGCCAGCAGGGGACAGGGTCGGGTTGAAAAACTGTTTTTT	CASRGQGRVEKLFF
13	TRBV30	-	-	TRBJ1-1	TGTGCCTGGAGTCTAGGAATGAACACTGAAGCTTTCTTT	CAWSLGMNTEAFF
13	TRBV6-5	-	-	TRBJ2-7	TGTGCCAGCAGTTACGGAGGGACCTACGAGCAGTACTTC	CASSYGGTYEQYF
14	TRBV6-1	-	-	TRBJ1-2	TGTGCCAGCAGTGAAGATCCAAATTACTATGGCTACACCTTC	CASSEDPNYYGYTF
20	TRBV12-5	-	-	TRBJ1-5	TGTGCTAGTGGTGTTGAGAACAGGGATAGTGTGAGCTATAGCAATCAGCCCCAGCATTTT	CASGVENRDSVSYSNQPQHF
16	TRBV4-3	-	-	TRBJ2-3	TGCGCCAGCAGCCAAGATCGGGTTTTAGGGTTGTATACGCAGTATTTT	CASSQDRVLGLYTQYF
12	TRBV6-1	-	-	TRBJ2-7	TGTGCCAGCCCTCAGGGAGGCTACGAGCAGTACTTC	CASPQGGYEQYF
13	TRBV18	once	-	TRBJ2-1	TGTGCCAGCTCACATGACAGTGCCTATGAGCAGTTCTTC	CASSHDSAYEQFF
15	TRBV28	-	TRBD1	TRBJ1-2	TGTGCCAGCAGTTCCCCGGGACAGGGTAGCTATGGCTACACCTTC	CASSSPGQGSYGYTF
13	TRBV2	-	TRBD2	TRBJ2-7	TGTGCCAGCAGAGCGGGAGGGGTGAACGAGCAGTACTTC	CASRAGGVNEQYF
13	TRBV6-5	-	-	TRBJ2-7	TGTGCCAGCAGTACGCCCGCTTCGGGCGAGCAGTACTTC	CASSTPASGEQYF
15	TRBV6-5	-	-	TRBJ1-2	TGTGCCAGCAGTTACTCGGGCTCCCCCATCTATGGCTACACCTTC	CASSYSGSPIYGYTF
13	TRBV10-2	-	-	TRBJ1-5	TGCGCCAGCAGTGAGCAGGAGGATCAGCCCCAGCATTTT	CASSEQEDQPQHF
12	TRBV5-1	few	-	TRBJ1-1	TGCGCCAGCAGCATAGTGGACAGCGAAGCTTTCTTT	CASSIVDSEAFF
15	TRBV30	many	TRBD2	TRBJ2-2	TGTGCCTGGAGGCGCCGGACTAGTTATACCGGGGAGCTGTTTTTT	CAWRRRTSYTGELFF
15	TRBV5-6	-	-	TRBJ2-1	TGTGCCAGCAGCTTGTCTGGGGGTTCCTACAATGAGCAGTTCTTC	CASSLSGGSYNEQFF
15	TRBV5-1	-	-	TRBJ1-4	TGCGCCAGCAGCTTGGGGCTGGGGGCAGGTGAAAAACTGTTTTTT	CASSLGLGAGEKLFF
20	TRBV5-1	-	-	TRBJ2-6	TGCGCCAGCAGCTTGGCCGGGGGCCGGAACCTTGGAGCCGGGGCCAACGTCCTGACTTTC	CASSLAGGRNLGAGANVLTF
16	TRBV15	-	TRBD2	TRBJ2-3	TGTGCCACCAGCAGAGAAGCCGGGAGGGGTGCAGATACGCAGTATTTT	CATSREAGRGADTQYF
15	TRBV6-8	-	TRBD2	TRBJ2-2	TGTGCCAGCAGTTACCGGACTAGCCCCCCCGGGGAGCTGTTTTTT	CASSYRTSPPGELFF
16	TRBV11-2	once	-	TRBJ1-3	TGTGCCAGCAGCGGGAGGGGTCAGGTTGGCGTCGGCACCATATATTTT	CASSGRGQVGVGTIYF
13	TRBV2	-	-	TRBJ2-5	TGTGCCAGTCGGGCGGGAACCGCGGAGACCCAGTACTTC	CASRAGTAETQYF
14	TRBV5-1	-	TRBD2	TRBJ2-5	TGCGCCAGCAGCCCGGGACTAGCAGAAGAGACCCAGTACTTC	CASSPGLAEETQYF
13	TRBV28	-	TRBD1	TRBJ2-1	TGTGCCAGCAGTTTACAGGGGGCTAATGAGCAGTTCTTC	CASSLQGANEQFF
12	TRBV21-1	-	-	TRBJ2-7	TGTGCCAGCAGCGACAGGGAGAACGAGCAGTACTTC	CASSDRENEQYF
16	TRBV5-6	-	TRBD2	TRBJ2-3	TGTGCCAGCAGCTTGAGGCTAGCGGGGAGCACAGATACGCAGTATTTT	CASSLRLAGSTDTQYF
13	TRBV19	-	TRBD1	TRBJ2-1	TGTGCCAGTAGCGAGGACAGGCTCAATGAGCAGTTCTTC	CASSEDRLNEQFF
16	TRBV27	-	-	TRBJ1-2	TGTGCCAGCAGTTTTCAGGCACCCGAGGACCTTTATGGCTACACCTTC	CASSFQAPEDLYGYTF
14	TRBV5-1	-	-	TRBJ1-5	TGCGCCAGCAGCTTATCAGGGGGCAATCAGCCCCAGCATTTT	CASSLSGGNQPQHF
14	TRBV11-2	-	TRBD1	TRBJ1-5	TGTGCCAGCAGCCAAGGGACAGGGGGTCAGCCCCAGCATTTT	CASSQGTGGQPQHF
15	TRBV15	once	-	TRBJ2-7	TGTGCCACCAGCTCAAGGGTAACCGCTATCTACGAGCAGTACTTC	CATSSRVTAIYEQYF
13	TRBV30	-	TRBD1	TRBJ2-7	TGTGCCTGGGGACAGGGGAGCTCCTACGAGCAGTACTTC	CAWGQGSSYEQYF
14	TRBV7-8	-	-	TRBJ1-1	TGTGCCAGCAGCTTCTTCTACGAGAACACTGAAGCTTTCTTT	CASSFFYENTEAFF
15	TRBV5-6	few	-	TRBJ1-2	TGTGCCAGCAGCCCAGGAGAGGGCCTGGGATATGGCTACACCTTC	CASSPGEGLGYGYTF
16	TRBV25-1	-	-	TRBJ1-1	TGTGCCAGCAGTGAACACAGACCAGGGCAGAACACTGAAGCTTTCTTT	CASSEHRPGQNTEAFF
15	TRBV4-3	few	-	TRBJ2-7	TGCGCCAGCCCGGAGAAAGGGGGGGCGATTTACGAGCAGTACTTC	CASPEKGGAIYEQYF
14	TRBV6-6	-	TRBD2	TRBJ2-7	TGTGCCAGCACCGCCGGGACTAGTTACTACGAGCAGTACTTC	CASTAGTSYYEQYF
16	TRBV4-1	-	TRBD1	TRBJ1-1	TGCGCCAGTTCGAACGGACAGGGGGCACGGAACACTGAAGCTTTCTTT	CASSNGQGARNTEAFF
14	TRBV6-1	few	TRBD2	TRBJ2-1	TGTGCCAGCAAGGGACTAGAGGATTACAATGAGCAGTTCTTC	CASKGLEDYNEQFF
12	TRBV7-6	once	-	TRBJ2-7	TGTGCCAGCAGCTTAGGGACAAACGAGCAGTACTTC	CASSLGTNEQYF